The text below deals with one TCR beta chain. Its specificity is not known. These data originate in a study of blood T cells in healthy people across ages. Combining a sample-barcoded 5' primer with a J-beta primer mix, a second PCR ran for about 7 to 11 cycles. From the 5' RACE reads, TCRdb called clonotypes with MiXCR, one entry per CDR3 protein. The data hold 850,000 to 1,300,000 distinct CDR3 sequences, with over 35% observed a single time. Germline V gives CDR1 DFQATT, CDR2 SNEGSKA (reference sequence). Between the trimmed V and J ends, which lost 6 bases and 4 bases, there was a span of 13 bases. The CDR3 covers 13 residues. Staff drew around 10 milliliters of peripheral blood from each donor. General observations from the study: Compared with aged donors, long-lived donors showed fewer expanded clones, suggesting selection.

The rearrangement uses TRBV20-1 and TRBJ2-1, with no clear D. Sequencing was performed on blood. This receptor was identified in a woman aged 55 to 70 in good health. The CDR3 protein is CSALIDKYNEQFF. The CDR3 DNA reads as TGCAGTGCCCTTATTGACAAATACAATGAGCAGTTCTTC.